The T cell receptor (beta chain) described here comes from a study of shared clonotypes between healthy human individuals. Assay used: immunoSEQ multiplex PCR; TCRdb lists only in-frame clones, some missing. The sample lists fewer than 1.6 million clones, roughly 98.5% seen once, with around 0.38% in the top ten. V lost 4 bases, J lost 5 bases, and 9 bases stayed unmatched. The germline CDR1 and CDR2 sequences are SGHNT and YYREEE (reference sequence). This CDR3 comprises 16 residues. The sample was naive CD4+ T cells sorted from blood. Subset noted: CD45RA+ positively selected. The source is a man aged 25 to 40 in good health. This rearrangement joins TRBV5-4 to TRBJ2-2, with 9 bases identical to TRBD2. The CDR3 DNA is TGTGCCAGCAGCGGCCCGGGACTAGCAGTAACCGGGGAGCTGTTTTTT. Protein: CASSGPGLAVTGELFF.